A single sample gave rise to the 17 T cell receptor beta chains below, sequenced in a study of T-cell memory formation after mild COVID-19. TCRdb re-called the 5' RACE reads through MiXCR, storing one row per CDR3 protein. The sample has some 54,000 distinct CDR3 sequences; more than 9% are singletons. Sequencing was carried out using PBMCs or a T cell subset sorted from them (not recorded which). The receptors were sampled from a man between 18 and 29 years old who had mild COVID-19 (a few samples of this study predate the infection). Cell type and time point are not known.

Ten or more counts support this clonotype. J is TRBJ2-5 and V is TRBV10-3; D is perhaps TRBD2 (5 bases). V was clipped by 3 bases and J by 3 bases, with 14 bases between them. This CDR3 comprises 15 residues. Germline values: CDR1 ENHRY, CDR2 SYGVKD. The CDR3 DNA reads as TGTGCCATCAGTGATCCAGCGGCCACGAAAGAGACCCAGTACTTC. This codes for CAISDPAATKETQYF.

This clonotype was detected a few times. The chain employs TRBV5-1 and TRBJ1-1, with D uncertain. Trimming stripped 4 bases from V and 6 bases from J, with 10 bases between. In germline, CDR1 is SGHRS, CDR2 YFSETQ. The CDR3 covers 12 residues. The CDR3 loop reads CASSNRAAEAFF. Written as DNA, the CDR3 is TGCGCCAGCAGCAATAGGGCGGCTGAAGCTTTCTTT.

This chain connects TRBV4-2 to TRBJ2-2, with 10 bases matching TRBD2. CDR3 length: 17 residues. Per the germline V gene, CDR1 is LGHNA and CDR2 is YNFKEQ. The ends lost 0 bases at V and 4 bases at J; junction bases unmatched: 5. The CDR3 region has the DNA TGTGCCAGCAGCCAAGAGGCAAGCGGGGGGGCCACCGGGGAGCTGTTTTTT. It yields the protein CASSQEASGGATGELFF.

The rearrangement joins TRBV7-9 to TRBJ2-3; 9 positions match TRBD1. This CDR3 contains 19 residues. The V gene's germline CDR1 is SEHNR and CDR2 FQNEAQ (reference sequence). Trimming removed 4 bases from V and 3 bases from J; junction bases left unmatched: 17. In DNA, the CDR3 is TGTGCCAGCAGCTCCCGTATAATTAGGACAGGGGAGGGTACAGATACGCAGTATTTT. Translating gives CASSSRIIRTGEGTDTQYF.

This clonotype has only a few counts. This chain uses TRBV27 with TRBJ2-2; 7 positions match TRBD2. The CDR3 is 13 residues long. Germline V gene sequence: CDR1 MNHEY, CDR2 SMNVEV (reference sequence). V lost 2 bases, J lost 6 bases, and 0 bases stayed unmatched. This CDR3 is CASSLRGAGELFF. The CDR3 bases are TGTGCCAGCAGTTTACGGGGGGCCGGGGAGCTGTTTTTT.

This clonotype was counted ten times or more. J is TRBJ2-7 and V is TRBV6-1, with D possibly being TRBD2 (5 bases). This CDR3 contains 13 residues. The V gene lost 0 bases and the J gene lost 7 bases, with 10 bases spanning the gap. The germline CDR1 and CDR2 sequences are MNHNS and SASEGT. CDR3 region: CASSEARPGEQYV. CDR3 coding DNA: TGTGCCAGCAGTGAAGCCCGACCGGGGGAGCAGTACGTC.

CDR3 nucleotide sequence: TGCGCCAGCGAAGCACTGTTTTTT. This codes for CASEALFF. The V call is TRBV10-2, the J call TRBJ1-4; D ambiguous. The CDR3 spans 8 residues. Trimming stripped 8 bases from V and 13 bases from J, with 5 bases between. In germline, CDR1 is WSHSY, CDR2 SAAADI.

This chain uses TRBV7-9 with TRBJ1-3; D call uncertain. Germline V lookup: CDR1 SEHNR, CDR2 FQNEAQ (reference sequence). The CDR3 loop spans 15 amino acids. V lost 5 bases to trimming and J lost 5 bases, with 16 bases between them. The CDR3 region has the DNA TGTGCCAGCAGCCACGAAGGCCATGCGCGAAACACCATATATTTT. Amino acid sequence: CASSHEGHARNTIYF.

The gene calls are TRBV5-1 and TRBJ1-1; D unclear. CDR1 is SGHRS and CDR2 is YFSETQ in the germline V gene. CDR3 length: 14 residues. Trimming cost V 4 bases and J 6 bases, with 16 bases left between them. In DNA, the CDR3 is TGCGCCAGCAGCCCTGACTATGACGCGGCTGAAGCTTTCTTT. Its protein is CASSPDYDAAEAFF. The full variable domain, its missing parts supplied by reference TRBV5-1 and TRBJ1-1, is KAGVTQTPRYLIKTRGQQVTLSCSPISGHRSVSWYQQTPGQGLQFLFEYFSETQRNKGNFPGRFSGRQFSNSRSEMNVSTLELGDSALYLCASSPDYDAAEAFFGQGTRLTVV.

The chain couples TRBV28 to TRBJ2-7, with D perhaps matching TRBD2 (5 bases). The CDR3 loop spans 14 amino acids. The germline V gene encodes CDR1 MDHEN and CDR2 SYDVKM. Trimming cost V 6 bases and J 6 bases, with 18 bases left between them. The CDR3 here is CASRAGGIVGEQYF. Here the CDR3 DNA reads TGTGCCAGCAGGGCCGGAGGCATAGTGGGCGAGCAGTACTTC.

CDR3 bases: TGTGCCAGCAGCGTAGTGCTAGCGGGGGGCGGCAATGAGCAGTTCTTC. Its translation is CASSVVLAGGGNEQFF. The chain uses TRBV9 and TRBJ2-1; TRBD2 agrees at 11 bases. The CDR3 has 16 amino acids. Germline CDR1 and CDR2: SGDLS and YYNGEE. V lost 0 bases, J lost 6 bases, and 5 bases stayed unmatched.

The rearrangement links TRBV12-3 or TRBV12-4 to TRBJ2-3; D uncertain. The CDR3 covers 14 residues. V dropped 8 bases and J dropped 0 bases, with 12 bases sitting between them. The CDR3, as DNA: TGTGCCAGCCGACAAGAGGCTAGCACAGATACGCAGTATTTT. Translated, it gives CASRQEASTDTQYF.

This clonotype showed up just a few times. The chain recombines TRBV2 with TRBJ2-5, with D possibly being TRBD1 (6 bases). Germline V gene sequence: CDR1 SNHLY, CDR2 FYNNEI. CDR3 length: 12 residues. The V gene lost 6 bases and the J gene lost 4 bases, with 9 bases spanning the gap. The chain's CDR3 is CASRDRGETQYF. The DNA for the CDR3 is TGTGCCAGCAGGGACAGAGGAGAGACCCAGTACTTC.

The CDR3 DNA reads as TGTGCCAGCAGCCCGCCGCTCAATGAGCAGTTCTTC. Amino acid sequence: CASSPPLNEQFF. This rearrangement joins TRBV7-2 to TRBJ2-1; D not resolved. Germline-derived CDR1 and CDR2 are SGHTA and FQGNSA. Trimming took off 5 bases at V and 6 bases at J, with 8 bases between the two ends. The CDR3 runs to 12 residues.

This clonotype was detected a few times. The V call is TRBV5-1, the J call TRBJ2-3; D may be TRBD2 (7 bases). The V end lost 7 bases, the J end lost 0 bases, and 15 bases lay between the germline ends. Germline V gene lookup returns CDR1 SGHRS and CDR2 YFSETQ. The CDR3 length is 15 residues. The CDR3: CASGPGGLSTDTQYF. CDR3 in DNA: TGCGCCAGCGGGCCCGGGGGGCTGAGCACAGATACGCAGTATTTT. Full variable domain (remainder filled in from reference TRBV5-1 and TRBJ2-3): KAGVTQTPRYLIKTRGQQVTLSCSPISGHRSVSWYQQTPGQGLQFLFEYFSETQRNKGNFPGRFSGRQFSNSRSEMNVSTLELGDSALYLCASGPGGLSTDTQYFGPGTRLTVL.

This clonotype was seen at least ten times. The chain joins TRBV4-3 to TRBJ2-1; the match to TRBD2 covers 14 bases. V trimming: 4 bases; J trimming: 0 bases; junction bases outside the gene matches: 2. Germline assignment: CDR1 LGHNA and CDR2 YSLEER. This CDR3 has 17 residues. The CDR3 region is CASSRGLAGDSYNEQFF. CDR3 nucleotides: TGCGCCAGCAGCCGGGGACTAGCGGGGGACTCCTACAATGAGCAGTTCTTC.

This chain uses TRBV20-1 with TRBJ1-6; D possibly corresponds to TRBD1 (5 bases). CDR1 is DFQATT and CDR2 is SNEGSKA in the germline V gene (reference sequence). The CDR3 is made up of 15 amino acids. V lost 0 bases and J lost 6, with 12 bases in between. The CDR3 nucleotides read TGCAGTGCTAGAGATGGCGGACAAATTAATTCACCCCTCCACTTT. Its translation is CSARDGGQINSPLHF.